The clone carrying this TCR beta chain was observed once. As yet, its antigen is unknown. The table came from immunoSEQ multiplex PCR; TCRdb's copy has only in-frame clones and leaves some out. The repertoire holds about 150,000 clones, about 86% seen once, with around 5.1% in the top ten. The record originates from a study of T cell responses to AZD1222 COVID-19 vaccine. Broader study findings: Only five or six people who got AZD1222 tested seropositive at baseline. It should be noted that donors were predominantly white British and more often female, and clonal diversity was possibly underestimated. Nearly half of spike-specific TCRs reportedly target variant regions that are unmutated in the B.1.351 and B.1.1.7 variants.

This CDR3 contains 19 residues. With V trimmed by 1 base and J by 5 bases, 16 bases remained unmatched. In germline, CDR1 is SGHDN, CDR2 FVKESK. Here the sequenced sample was peripheral blood, taken 28 days after the second AZD1222 dose. This chain links TRBV14 with TRBJ2-3, with 9 bases fitting TRBD2. The clonotype comes from an adult who received the AZD1222 COVID-19 vaccine. DNA for the CDR3: TGTGCCAGCAGCCAAGTGGTCGCGGGAGGGCCCTCCTACGGAGATACGCAGTATTTT. This translates into CASSQVVAGGPSYGDTQYF.